These 14 T cell receptor beta chains were all obtained from the same sample, sequenced in a study of molecular identifiers for immune sequencing clone quantification. TCRdb reprocessed the PCR reads via MiXCR and lists one record per CDR3 protein. The profile shows around 470,000 distinct CDR3 sequences, 20% to 25% of them singletons. The material sequenced was naive CD8+ T cells from blood, with Jurkat cell RNA spiked in. As for subset: FACS-sorted CD8+CD4-CCR7+CD45RA+ naive T cells. Source of these receptors: a human donor in good health. Some libraries in this study had Jurkat cell RNA spiked in.

V is TRBV12-3 or TRBV12-4 and J is TRBJ2-5; D perhaps matches TRBD2 (5 bases). V was cut by 5 bases and J by 0 bases, with 13 bases left in between. This CDR3 has 15 amino acids. The CDR3 here is CASSPRTVYQETQYF. The CDR3 region has the DNA TGTGCCAGCAGTCCCAGGACTGTGTACCAAGAGACCCAGTACTTC.

This clonotype has just one count. Since a much larger clone is just one base distant, this may be a read error. This chain uses TRBV12-3 or TRBV12-4 with TRBJ2-7; TRBD2 matches at 8 bases. V was pared by 3 bases and J by 5 bases, with 6 bases of the junction left unmatched. The CDR3 runs to 14 residues. The CDR3 bases are TGTGCCAGCAGTTTCGGCCCGGGAGGGCACGAGCAGTACTTC. As protein: CASSFGPGGHEQYF.

The rearrangement joins TRBV4-3 to TRBJ2-5, with TRBD1 identical over 9 bases. V lost 1 base and J lost 0; bases outside the gene matches: 15. The length of the CDR3 is 20 residues. Germline CDR1 reads LGHNA; CDR2 reads YSLEER. The CDR3 DNA sequence: TGCGCCAGCAGCCAAGGAGGGACAGGGTACCCTCTTGGGTACCAAGAGACCCAGTACTTC. This translates into CASSQGGTGYPLGYQETQYF.

The genes are TRBV24-1 and TRBJ2-1; no clear D. Germline CDR1 is KGHDR and CDR2 is SFDVKD. Trimming took off 0 bases at V and 9 bases at J, with 14 bases between the two ends. The CDR3 extends over 15 amino acids. CDR3 bases: TGTGCCACCAGTGATTTGAACTCCGTCAGTGGTGAGCAGTTCTTC. Residues: CATSDLNSVSGEQFF.

For this clonotype: This may be a read error, as it is one base from a much larger clone. This chain links TRBV20-1 with TRBJ2-7, with TRBD2 identical over 13 bases. Trimming at V came to 1 base and at J to 7 bases, leaving 10 bases not matched to a gene. Germline values: CDR1 DFQATT, CDR2 SNEGSKA (reference sequence). This CDR3 is 16 amino acids long. CDR3 loop: CSARARLAGGLREQYF. The CDR3 coding sequence is TGCAGTGCTAGAGCCCGACTAGCGGGGGGCCTTCGGGAGCAGTACTTC.

Note on this clonotype: A read error may account for a junction end that differs from germline. The CDR3 bases are TGTGCCCGCAGCACCTTTAGCACAGATACGCAGTATTTT. It is translated as CARSTFSTDTQYF. The rearrangement joins TRBV6-2 or TRBV6-3 to TRBJ2-3; D is unclear. Germline V gene data show CDR1 as MNHEY and CDR2 as SVGEGT. The CDR3 runs 13 residues.

This clonotype was picked up a small number of times. The chain couples TRBV20-1 to TRBJ1-5; D is possibly TRBD1 (5 bases). Trimming pared 0 bases from V and 1 base from J, leaving 13 bases between. Germline V gene lookup returns CDR1 DFQATT and CDR2 SNEGSKA (reference sequence). CDR3 length: 16 residues. The CDR3 is CSARELLRGSNQPQHF. The CDR3 nucleotides read TGCAGTGCTAGAGAACTCCTTCGGGGCAGCAATCAGCCCCAGCATTTT.

This clonotype was seen only a few times. The rearrangement joins TRBV30 to TRBJ1-1; D remains ambiguous. Trimming removed 8 bases from V and 1 base from J, with 14 bases in between. The CDR3 extends over 13 amino acids. CDR1 GTSNPN and CDR2 SVGIG come from the germline V gene (reference sequence). The CDR3 DNA is TGTGCCACGGACGGGGTTGCGAACACTGAAGCTTTCTTT. Translated: CATDGVANTEAFF.

The rearrangement uses TRBV23-1 and TRBJ2-3; the D gene could be TRBD1 or TRBD2 (5 bases each). TRBV23-1 is treated as an ORF (open reading frame) with a function not yet certain. V dropped 0 bases and J dropped 3 bases, with 16 bases sitting between them. CDR3 length equals 17 residues. The CDR3 protein is CASSQSPMGVRTDTQYF. The DNA for the CDR3 is TGCGCCAGCAGTCAATCCCCCATGGGGGTTAGGACAGATACGCAGTATTTT.

This clonotype was detected many times. The V call is TRBV5-6, the J call TRBJ1-1, with D unclear. This CDR3 spans 12 amino acids. Germline CDR1 and CDR2: SGHDT and YYEEEE. V was clipped by 0 bases and J by 11 bases, with 11 bases between them. The CDR3 nucleotides read TGTGCCAGCAGCTTGGACGCGGGGATGGCTTTCTTT. Translation gives CASSLDAGMAFF.

The chain uses TRBV12-5 and TRBJ2-5; TRBD1 agrees at 7 bases. Germline V gene lookup returns CDR1 LGHNT and CDR2 FRNRAP. The CDR3 is 13 amino acids. With V trimmed by 3 bases and J by 4 bases, 2 bases remained unmatched. The CDR3 region has the DNA TGTGCTAGTGGTTTAAGGGGGCTAGAGACCCAGTACTTC. Translating gives CASGLRGLETQYF.

This clonotype showed up many times. J is TRBJ2-3 and V is TRBV14; D is unresolved. CDR3 length: 17 amino acids. CDR1 is SGHDN and CDR2 is FVKESK in the germline V gene. V was pared by 2 bases and J by 4 bases, with 19 bases between. The CDR3 DNA sequence: TGTGCCAGCAGCCAATGGCGAGGCGGTAGCCCCCCAGATACGCAGTATTTT. This translates into CASSQWRGGSPPDTQYF.

As to this clonotype: This may stem from a read error, because a much larger clone lies one nucleotide away. The missing conserved phenylalanine or tryptophan at the end of this CDR3 makes a read error likely. The chain uses TRBV20-1 and TRBJ2-1; TRBD2 matches at 10 bases. V was pared by 1 base and J by 8 bases, with 17 bases of the junction left unmatched. Germline V gene lookup returns CDR1 DFQATT and CDR2 SNEGSKA (reference sequence). The length of the CDR3 is 18 residues. CDR3 residues: CSARVASGSRGGDDEQFL. The DNA of the CDR3 is TGCAGTGCTAGAGTGGCTAGCGGGAGCCGTGGTGGTGATGATGAGCAGTTCCTC.

This clonotype was detected ten times or more. V and J are TRBV7-6 and TRBJ1-2; no reliable D call. The CDR3 has 13 residues. Germline CDR1 SGHVS, CDR2 FNYEAQ. Trimming took off 0 bases at V and 7 bases at J, with 9 bases between the two ends. The CDR3 reads CASSLAGGGGYTF. The DNA of the CDR3 is TGTGCCAGCAGCTTAGCGGGAGGAGGTGGCTACACCTTC.